The clone carrying this TCR beta chain has just one count. The data were taken from a study of T cell clonotyping in hematopoietic cell transplantation. Profiling relied on immunoSEQ multiplex PCR, and the TCRdb table lists in-frame clones only, not all of them. The top ten hold around 3.6% of the sample, which has 20,000 to 25,000 clones, 75% to 90% seen once. Time point denoted: recipient sample about 28 days before transplant, after cytoreduction. The CDR3 is 13 residues long. Per germline, CDR1 LNHDA and CDR2 SQIVND (reference sequence). V was pared by 2 bases and J by 1 base, with 5 bases between.

The chain links TRBV19 to TRBJ1-1; D is unresolved. The receptor was isolated from a man aged 18 to 29 with biphenotypic leukemia. Some clones in this sample may be carry-over from other donors' samples. This specimen consisted of peripheral blood mononuclear cells, obtained before stem cell transplant. The CDR3 sequence is CASSIKGNTEAFF. Written as DNA, the CDR3 is TGTGCCAGTAGTATAAAAGGGAACACTGAAGCTTTCTTT. The whole variable domain, filled in from reference TRBV19 and TRBJ1-1, reads DGGITQSPKYLFRKEGQNVTLSCEQNLNHDAMYWYRQDPGQGLRLIYYSQIVNDFQKGDIAEGYSVSREKKESFPLTVTSAQKNPTAFYLCASSIKGNTEAFFGQGTRLTVV.